One and the same sample provided the 29 T cell receptor beta chains below, sequenced in a study of graft-versus-host responses after intestinal transplantation. The method was immunoSEQ multiplex PCR; TCRdb's version includes in-frame clones alone and lacks a portion of them. The table includes some 140,000 clones, roughly 92% detected once. These receptors lack a known antigen. Sequenced here: unstimulated CD4+ T cells sorted from spleen or lymph node cells, sampled before intestinal transplant. The receptor set was obtained from a human donor who received an intestinal transplant.

The V call is TRBV27, the J call TRBJ2-5; TRBD2 matches at 14 bases. From germline, CDR1 is MNHEY and CDR2 SMNVEV (reference sequence). This CDR3 region has 17 residues. Trimming at V came to 5 bases and at J to 5 bases, leaving 10 bases not matched to a gene. The CDR3 is CASSGLTSGGAGETQYF. CDR3 DNA: TGTGCCAGCAGTGGACTGACTAGCGGGGGGGCTGGGGAGACCCAGTACTTC.

The V gene is TRBV5-5, the J gene TRBJ1-2; D is perhaps TRBD1 (5 bases). The CDR3 spans 12 residues. V lost 2 bases, J lost 5 bases, and 7 bases lay in between. CDR1 is SGHKS and CDR2 is YYEKEE in the germline V gene (reference sequence). This CDR3 is CASSFQGYGYTF. In nucleotides, the CDR3 is TGTGCCAGCAGCTTCCAGGGATATGGCTACACCTTC.

J is TRBJ2-2 and V is TRBV2, with D hard to call. Germline V gene lookup returns CDR1 SNHLY and CDR2 FYNNEI. The CDR3 runs to 14 residues. Trimming shortened V by 2 bases and J by 4 bases, and 8 bases separated the two germline ends. This CDR3 is CASSELVFTGELFF. The DNA for the CDR3 is TGTGCCAGCAGTGAACTGGTATTCACCGGGGAGCTGTTTTTT.

V and J are TRBV6-1 and TRBJ1-2; D is ambiguous. Germline V gives CDR1 MNHNS, CDR2 SASEGT. Trimming took off 3 bases at V and 0 bases at J, with 11 bases between the two ends. This CDR3 is built from 15 residues. This CDR3 is CASSDPRRANYGYTF. DNA of the CDR3: TGTGCCAGCAGTGACCCGAGAAGAGCTAACTATGGCTACACCTTC.

This sequence joins TRBV2 and TRBJ2-3, with D unresolved. The CDR3 spans 12 residues. V shed 8 bases and J shed 4 bases, with 10 bases lying between them. Germline CDR1 is SNHLY and CDR2 is FYNNEI. The CDR3 nucleotides are TGTGCCAGCCTAAATAGCCCAGATACGCAGTATTTT. It is translated as CASLNSPDTQYF.

V usage is TRBV5-1 and J usage is TRBJ1-2, with D perhaps matching TRBD1 (6 bases). This CDR3 comprises 14 residues. Per the germline V gene, CDR1 is SGHRS and CDR2 is YFSETQ. The V and J ends lost 5 bases and 6 bases respectively, with 17 bases between them. The CDR3 sequence is CASRDRTVNNGYTF. CDR3 sequence (DNA): TGCGCCAGCAGGGATCGGACAGTTAATAATGGCTACACCTTC.

V is TRBV27 and J is TRBJ1-2; tentatively, D is TRBD1 (5 bases). The germline V gene encodes CDR1 MNHEY and CDR2 SMNVEV (reference sequence). V lost 2 bases, J lost 6 bases, and 16 bases lay in between. The CDR3 has 15 residues. CDR3 protein: CASSLKARVRDGYTF. In DNA, the CDR3 is TGTGCCAGCAGTTTAAAGGCCAGGGTAAGGGATGGCTACACCTTC.

The V call is TRBV7-2, the J call TRBJ1-3; D gene unclear. Per germline, CDR1 SGHTA and CDR2 FQGNSA. V was pared by 5 bases and J by 1 base, with 15 bases between. The CDR3 length is 16 residues. Here the CDR3 reads CASSPPLWNSGNTIYF. DNA for the CDR3: TGTGCCAGCAGCCCACCCCTGTGGAATTCTGGAAACACCATATATTTT.

The CDR3 DNA reads as TGCGCCAGCAGCCTGGATCAGTACGAGCAGTACTTC. Protein: CASSLDQYEQYF. This sequence joins TRBV5-1 and TRBJ2-7; D not certain. V was shortened by 4 bases and J by 4 bases, with 9 bases between the two germline ends. This CDR3 spans 12 amino acids. Germline V CDR1 and CDR2: SGHRS, YFSETQ.

V usage is TRBV19 and J usage is TRBJ2-7; D is unresolved. Germline CDR1 LNHDA, CDR2 SQIVND (reference sequence). This CDR3 region has 13 residues. Trimming took 9 bases from V and 0 from J, leaving 12 bases between them. CDR3 sequence: CASQSDSSYEQYF. The CDR3 DNA sequence: TGTGCCAGCCAGTCTGATAGCTCCTACGAGCAGTACTTC.

The chain links TRBV4-1 to TRBJ1-2; D is unresolved. The V end lost 1 base, the J end lost 11 bases, and 23 bases lay between the germline ends. Germline V gene sequence: CDR1 MGHRA, CDR2 YSYEKL. The CDR3 is 16 amino acids. CDR3 nucleotide sequence: TGCGCCAGCAGCCAAGCTTCTCAGGTCCGGGCATCGGTGTACACCTTC. It yields the protein CASSQASQVRASVYTF.

The chain uses TRBV5-1 and TRBJ2-1, with 12 bases identical to TRBD2. V shed 2 bases and J 10 bases; nucleotides not matched to a gene: 4. Germline V gene lookup returns CDR1 SGHRS and CDR2 YFSETQ. This CDR3 has 14 residues. The CDR3 loop is CASSFTSGGLEQFF. The CDR3 coding sequence is TGCGCCAGCAGCTTCACTAGCGGGGGGCTAGAGCAGTTCTTC.

The gene calls are TRBV19 and TRBJ1-6; D gene unclear. Germline CDR1 reads LNHDA; CDR2 reads SQIVND (reference sequence). The CDR3 extends over 16 amino acids. V was cut by 2 bases and J by 0 bases, with 8 bases left in between. The CDR3 nucleotides read TGTGCCAGTAGTATAAGCAGGAGCTCCTATAATTCACCCCTCCACTTT. Residues: CASSISRSSYNSPLHF.

The genes are TRBV4-2 and TRBJ2-1; 9 nucleotides line up with TRBD1. The CDR3 has 16 amino acids. The ends lost 1 base at V and 4 bases at J; junction bases unmatched: 5. From germline, CDR1 is LGHNA and CDR2 YNFKEQ. Written as DNA, the CDR3 is TGTGCCAGCAGCCAAGTGGGACAGGGAAATTACAATGAGCAGTTCTTC. Amino acid sequence: CASSQVGQGNYNEQFF.

This chain links TRBV5-4 with TRBJ1-2; no firm D call. V was cut by 0 bases and J by 5 bases, with 5 bases left in between. Germline CDR1 and CDR2: SGHNT and YYREEE (reference sequence). This CDR3 contains 12 residues. This chain's CDR3 is CASSLAGYGYTF. The CDR3 DNA reads TGTGCCAGCAGCTTGGCGGGTTATGGCTACACCTTC.

The rearrangement joins TRBV7-9 to TRBJ1-1; 7 bases map to TRBD1. J was trimmed by 3 bases and V by 6 bases; bases with no gene match: 4. CDR3 size: 13 residues. CDR1 is SEHNR and CDR2 is FQNEAQ in the germline V gene (reference sequence). The CDR3 sequence is CASSPQGDTEAFF. CDR3 DNA sequence: TGTGCCAGCAGTCCTCAGGGGGACACTGAAGCTTTCTTT. The full variable domain, rest sourced from reference TRBV7-9 and TRBJ1-1, is DTGVSQNPRHKITKRGQNVTFRCDPISEHNRLYWYRQTLGQGPEFLTYFQNEAQLEKSRLLSDRFSAERPKGSFSTLEIQRTEQGDSAMYLCASSPQGDTEAFFGQGTRLTVV.

This chain links TRBV2 with TRBJ2-5; D remains ambiguous. With 8 bases removed from V and 1 base from J, the gap between germline ends came to 5 bases. The CDR3 is 11 residues long. Germline V gives CDR1 SNHLY, CDR2 FYNNEI. The CDR3 DNA follows: TGTGCCAGCCGGCTCCAAGAGACCCAGTACTTC. It is translated as CASRLQETQYF.

The rearrangement uses TRBV5-4 and TRBJ2-5; 14 bases match TRBD2. V was pared by 7 bases and J by 1 base, with 0 bases of the junction left unmatched. The CDR3 is made up of 14 amino acids. Per the germline V gene, CDR1 is SGHNT and CDR2 is YYREEE (reference sequence). In DNA form, the CDR3 reads TGTGCCAGCGGGACTAGCGGGGGCCAAGAGACCCAGTACTTC. This translates into CASGTSGGQETQYF.

V usage is TRBV6-5 and J usage is TRBJ1-1; D remains ambiguous. The CDR3 has 15 amino acids. Germline V gene sequence: CDR1 MNHEY, CDR2 SVGAGI. V was trimmed by 5 bases and J by 7 bases, leaving 20 bases between them. CDR3 DNA sequence: TGTGCCAGCAGTCCCCTCAGCGGCTTCGTCATTGAAGCTTTCTTT. It translates to CASSPLSGFVIEAFF.

This chain joins TRBV25-1 and TRBJ2-5; a weak D match, TRBD1 (6 bases). Trimming left V 3 bases short and J 5 bases short, with 13 bases between. This CDR3 is 14 amino acids long. CDR1 is MGHDK, CDR2 SYGVNS, per germline. In nucleotides, the CDR3 is TGTGCCAGCAGTGAGCAGGGGAGTGTGGAGACCCAGTACTTC. Translated, it gives CASSEQGSVETQYF.

This clone was seen just once. J is TRBJ2-5 and V is TRBV2, with D hard to call. V was clipped by 3 bases and J by 2 bases, with 10 bases between them. In germline, CDR1 is SNHLY, CDR2 FYNNEI. The CDR3 is 14 amino acids. This chain's CDR3 is CASSEWASQETQYF. The DNA for the CDR3 is TGTGCCAGCAGTGAGTGGGCTTCTCAAGAGACCCAGTACTTC.

In nucleotides, the CDR3 is TGTGCCAGCAGCTACAGGGGGCAAGGTGAAAAACTGTTTTTT. It is translated as CASSYRGQGEKLFF. This chain connects TRBV5-4 to TRBJ1-4; 9 bases fit TRBD1. The CDR3 runs 14 residues. The J segment lost 7 bases and the V segment lost 3 bases, leaving 4 bases of the junction unmatched. Per germline, CDR1 SGHNT and CDR2 YYREEE (reference sequence).

V gene TRBV5-1 combines with J gene TRBJ1-1; D is unresolved. CDR1 is SGHRS, CDR2 YFSETQ, per germline. CDR3 length: 15 amino acids. The V end was cut by 2 bases, the J end by 4 bases, with 15 bases between. The DNA for the CDR3 is TGCGCCAGCAGCTTTTACCGGGCGGAAGGCACTGAAGCTTTCTTT. Translating it yields CASSFYRAEGTEAFF.

Comment on this clone: The same CDR3 is also encoded by other DNA sequences in this sample. The chain carries TRBV7-8 and TRBJ2-2; the match to TRBD2 covers 8 bases. Germline lookup yields CDR1 SGHVS and CDR2 FQNEAQ. The ends lost 1 base at V and 4 bases at J; junction bases unmatched: 5. This CDR3 region has 16 residues. CDR3 coding DNA: TGTGCCAGCAGCTTAGTTTCCGGGGGGGGCACCGGGGAGCTGTTTTTT. It yields the protein CASSLVSGGGTGELFF. The full variable domain, its missing parts supplied by reference TRBV7-8 and TRBJ2-2, is GAGVSQSPRYKVAKRGQDVALRCDPISGHVSLFWYQQALGQGPEFLTYFQNEAQLDKSGLPSDRFFAERPEGSVSTLKIQRTQQEDSAVYLCASSLVSGGGTGELFFGEGSRLTVL.

This chain uses TRBV7-2 with TRBJ2-5, with unresolved D. The CDR3 runs to 13 residues. The V end was cut by 4 bases, the J end by 3 bases, with 9 bases between. Germline-derived CDR1 and CDR2 are SGHTA and FQGNSA. CDR3 sequence reads: CASSSYMEETQYF. The CDR3 region has the DNA TGTGCCAGCAGCTCCTACATGGAAGAGACCCAGTACTTC. The full variable domain, completed using reference TRBV7-2 and TRBJ2-5, is GAGVSQSPSNKVTEKGKDVELRCDPISGHTALYWYRQSLGQGLEFLIYFQGNSAPDKSGLPSDRFSAERTGGSVSTLTIQRTQQEDSAVYLCASSSYMEETQYFGPGTRLLVL.

The chain combines TRBV19 with TRBJ1-1, with D perhaps TRBD1 (5 bases). The CDR3 has 13 residues. In germline, CDR1 is LNHDA, CDR2 SQIVND (reference sequence). Trimming removed 3 bases from V and 5 bases from J, with 10 bases in between. As DNA, the CDR3 is TGTGCCAGTAGTATCCAGGGTAGGACTGAAGCTTTCTTT. Its protein is CASSIQGRTEAFF.

V is TRBV5-6 and J is TRBJ2-3; TRBD1 matches 7 bases. V shed 3 bases, J shed 6 bases, and the junction held 7 bases outside the gene matches. This CDR3 spans 14 amino acids. Germline V lookup: CDR1 SGHDT, CDR2 YYEEEE. CDR3 region: CASSSTGNEDTQYF. For the CDR3, the DNA is TGTGCCAGCAGCTCGACAGGGAATGAGGATACGCAGTATTTT.

This rearrangement joins TRBV30 to TRBJ1-1, with a tentative D call TRBD1 (5 bases). The V end was cut by 4 bases, the J end by 4 bases, with 13 bases between. Looked up from germline, CDR1 is GTSNPN and CDR2 is SVGIG (reference sequence). The CDR3 totals 13 residues. In DNA form, the CDR3 reads TGTGCCTGGAACCGGGGGGTAGGCACTGAAGCTTTCTTT. It codes for CAWNRGVGTEAFF.

The chain combines TRBV11-3 with TRBJ2-1, with 9 bases fitting TRBD1. CDR1 SGHNT and CDR2 YENEEA come from the germline V gene. Unmatched junction bases numbered 6, after V lost 1 base and J lost 2 bases. The length of the CDR3 is 17 residues. The CDR3 DNA is TGTGCCAGCAGCTTAGGTAGCGACAGGGGGACCTACAATGAGCAGTTCTTC. This encodes CASSLGSDRGTYNEQFF.